The present T cell receptor beta chain was sequenced within a study of blood T cell repertoires in COVID-19. Study as a whole: From the United States, Italy and Spain came samples of acute and convalescent COVID-19.

Assay used: immunoSEQ multiplex PCR; TCRdb lists only in-frame clones, some missing. The table shows approximately 70,000 clones, with over 65% occurring only once. V gave up 6 bases and J gave up 5 bases, with 11 bases separating them. Germline-derived CDR1 and CDR2 are MNHEY and SMNVEV (reference sequence). The CDR3 contains 12 residues. The chain joins TRBV27 to TRBJ2-7; maybe TRBD2 (5 bases). Sequencing used peripheral blood. This clonotype was sampled from a woman in her 70s with acute or convalescent COVID-19. For the CDR3, the DNA is TGTGCCAGCAGCTCGCTCGGGGACGAGCAGTACTTC. It translates to CASSSLGDEQYF.